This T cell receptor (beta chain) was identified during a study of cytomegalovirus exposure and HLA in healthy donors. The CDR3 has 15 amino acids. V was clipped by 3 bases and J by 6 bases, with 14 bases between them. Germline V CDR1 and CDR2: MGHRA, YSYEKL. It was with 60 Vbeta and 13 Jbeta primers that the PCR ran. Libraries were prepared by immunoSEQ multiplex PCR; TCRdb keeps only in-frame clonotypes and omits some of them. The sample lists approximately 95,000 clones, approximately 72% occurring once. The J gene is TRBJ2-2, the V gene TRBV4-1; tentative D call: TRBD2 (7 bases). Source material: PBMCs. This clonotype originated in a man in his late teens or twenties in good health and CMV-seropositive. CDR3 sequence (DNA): TGCGCCAGCAGCCAGAGGGGGGGCCGGGCCGGGGAGCTGTTTTTT. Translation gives CASSQRGGRAGELFF.